This T cell receptor (beta chain) was sequenced for a study of cytomegalovirus exposure and HLA in healthy donors. Germline-derived CDR1 and CDR2 are GTSNPN and SVGIG (reference sequence). Trimming took off 0 bases at V and 6 bases at J, with 6 bases between the two ends. CDR3 length: 11 amino acids. Donors likely had unrecorded immune exposures despite being nominally healthy when sampled. The count of this clone is one. Its antigen is as yet unknown. Primers included in the PCR were 60 Vbeta and 13 Jbeta primers. Assay: immunoSEQ multiplex PCR; the TCRdb copy retains only in-frame clones and omits some. Seen here are some 200,000 clones, around 80% observed once, and the top ten hold roughly 2.1%. Study results and caveats: High specificity and sensitivity for cytomegalovirus status were reported for the classifier. Researchers reported that three CMV-associated chains were confirmed in vitro as CMV antigen-specific. Researchers left out some V segments, among them TRBV6-2 and TRBV6-3, as indistinguishable.

The sequence was collected from a woman aged 25 to 45 in good health and CMV-seropositive. The source material was PBMCs. The chain recombines TRBV30 with TRBJ2-7; D is unresolved. The CDR3 DNA is TGTGCCTGGAGTGTACCAGGCGAGCAGTACTTC. Translating gives CAWSVPGEQYF.